The T cell receptor beta chain described here comes from a study of blood T cell repertoires in COVID-19 (dated by TCRdb to 2020 to 2021). About the investigation overall: The collaborator samples originated in the United States, Italy and Spain and spanned the acute and convalescent phases of COVID-19. The samples were drawn from two sources: the first 160 participants of the ongoing ImmuneRACE study, and 1,000 to 1,500 subjects contributed by 6 global collaborators. The dataset comprised deeply sampled blood TCRbeta repertoires from subjects exposed to, actively infected with, or recovered from COVID-19. A de-identified subject ID, COVID-19 status, age in years and sex were almost always included in the sample metadata. A freely available public database, intended as a resource for researchers studying the immune response to SARS-CoV-2, is where the repertoires were released. HLA class I and class II types, where available, came from metadata supplied by the sample provider rather than from assay-based typing. The material from the prospective study consisted of cDNA or gDNA derived from T cells, B-cell-depleted T cells, or PBMCs. Points the paper makes about the study in general: The quantity of clinical and demographic metadata differed by source and by participant and was supplied without curation.

TCRbeta CDR3 regions were amplified from genomic DNA using the immunoSEQ Assay, a bias-controlled multiplex PCR. As for how the authors treated the data: The number of nucleated cells in each sample was estimated from the amplification of reference gene primers within the assay. Sequence reads were collapsed and filtered to measure the absolute abundance of every unique TCRbeta CDR3 rearrangement. Productive Simpson clonality was computed per sample as the square root of Simpson's diversity index over productive rearrangements. Not all clones reach the TCRdb copy of this immuneACCESS table, which keeps in-frame sequences only. Checked studies attribute under half of the gap to unresolved V genes and leave the rest unexplained. D and trimming were read from the DNA, whereas the V and J calls and clone size are those reported in that table. In all, the sample holds more than 90,000 clones, and around 83% of those were seen once. Of the sample, 1.1% to 1.5% is held by the ten largest clones.

About this clone itself: Its antigen is currently not known. No quality values exist for individual bases; no much larger clone is one base distant.

Whole blood was collected in K2EDTA tubes by collaborating institutions according to the institutions' own protocols. Collaborator samples were shipped for TCRbeta analysis as frozen whole blood, isolated PBMCs, or DNA extracted from either sample type. V is clipped by 1 base and J by 0 bases, and the sequence between their germline boundaries is 7 bases long. The CDR3 covers 15 residues, taking in both the cysteine and the phenylalanine. Left in the record is the CDR3 DNA by itself, 45 bases read in frame from the first base. CDR1 and CDR2 (LNHDA, SQIVND) derive from the germline V gene (reference sequence).

The clonotype was recovered from a man in his forties with acute or convalescent COVID-19. The rearranged segments are TRBV19 and TRBJ2-1, with an unclear D gene assignment. Specimen: peripheral blood. The CDR3 amino acid sequence is: CASSIVLSSYNEQFF. The DNA sequence follows: TGTGCCAGTAGTATAGTTTTGAGCTCCTACAATGAGCAGTTCTTC.